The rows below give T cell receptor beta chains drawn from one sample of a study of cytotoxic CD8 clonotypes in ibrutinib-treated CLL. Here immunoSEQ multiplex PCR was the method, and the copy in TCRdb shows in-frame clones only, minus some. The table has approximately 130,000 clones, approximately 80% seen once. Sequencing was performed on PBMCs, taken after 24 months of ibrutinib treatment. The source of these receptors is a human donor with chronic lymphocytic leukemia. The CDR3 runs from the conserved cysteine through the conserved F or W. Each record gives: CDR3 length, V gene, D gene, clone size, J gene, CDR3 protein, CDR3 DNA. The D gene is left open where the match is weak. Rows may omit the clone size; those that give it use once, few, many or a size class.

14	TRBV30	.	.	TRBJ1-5	CAWSVKGGNQPQHF	TGTGCCTGGAGTGTAAAGGGGGGCAATCAGCCCCAGCATTTT
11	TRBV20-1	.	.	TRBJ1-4	CSAISGTLLFF	TGCAGTGCTATATCAGGGACACTCCTGTTTTTT
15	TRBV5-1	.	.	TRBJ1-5	CASSLEPRSNQPQHF	TGCGCCAGCAGCTTGGAACCCCGTAGCAATCAGCCCCAGCATTTT
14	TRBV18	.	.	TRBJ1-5	CASSPTQGGQPQHF	TGTGCCAGCTCACCAACCCAGGGAGGTCAGCCCCAGCATTTT
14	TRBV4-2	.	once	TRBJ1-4	CASSQGWGDEKLFF	TGTGCCAGCAGCCAAGGATGGGGGGATGAAAAACTGTTTTTT
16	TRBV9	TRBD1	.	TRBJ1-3	CASSVFATGGRDTIYF	TGTGCCAGCAGCGTATTTGCGACAGGGGGCAGAGACACCATATATTTT
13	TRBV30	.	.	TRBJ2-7	CAWSRSEAYEQYF	TGTGCCTGGAGTAGGTCGGAGGCCTACGAGCAGTACTTC
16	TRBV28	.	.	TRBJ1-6	CASSLSGRAEGSPLHF	TGTGCCAGCAGTTTATCGGGGAGGGCAGAAGGGTCACCCCTCCACTTT
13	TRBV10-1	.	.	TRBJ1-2	CASSDTGTYGYTF	TGCGCCAGCAGTGATACGGGGACCTATGGCTACACCTTC
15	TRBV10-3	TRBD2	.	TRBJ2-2	CAISETSENTGELFF	TGTGCCATCAGTGAGACTAGCGAGAACACCGGGGAGCTGTTTTTT
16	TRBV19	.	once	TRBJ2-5	CASSPDSSRRQETQYF	TGTGCCAGTAGTCCAGACTCCTCTCGTCGGCAAGAGACCCAGTACTTC
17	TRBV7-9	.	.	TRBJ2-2	CASRATRVLIPTGELFF	TGTGCCAGCAGGGCTACCCGGGTCCTAATTCCCACCGGGGAGCTGTTTTTT
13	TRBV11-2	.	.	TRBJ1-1	CASSLEGNTEAFF	TGTGCCAGCAGCTTAGAGGGGAACACTGAAGCTTTCTTT
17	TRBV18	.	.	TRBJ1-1	CASSLYQGTNMNTEAFF	TGTGCCAGCTCACTTTATCAGGGAACGAATATGAACACTGAAGCTTTCTTT
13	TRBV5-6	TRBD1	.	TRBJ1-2	CASSLGTGYGYTF	TGTGCCAGCAGCTTGGGGACAGGGTATGGCTACACCTTC
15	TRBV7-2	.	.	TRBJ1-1	CASSLDQGRATEAFF	TGTGCCAGCAGCTTAGATCAGGGTCGAGCCACTGAAGCTTTCTTT
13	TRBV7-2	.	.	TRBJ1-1	CASSEPGLPEAFF	TGTGCCAGCAGCGAACCAGGGCTACCTGAAGCTTTCTTT
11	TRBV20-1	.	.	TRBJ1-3	CSARTANTIYF	TGCAGTGCTAGAACTGCGAACACCATATATTTT
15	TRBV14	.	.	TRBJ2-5	CASSHGPGYQETQYF	TGTGCCAGCAGCCATGGCCCGGGGTACCAAGAGACCCAGTACTTC
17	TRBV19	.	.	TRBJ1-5	CASSLPGTPLSNQPQHF	TGTGCCAGTAGCCTTCCAGGGACGCCCCTTAGCAATCAGCCCCAGCATTTT
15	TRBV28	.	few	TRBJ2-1	CASSLRGATYNEQFF	TGTGCCAGCAGTCTCCGGGGGGCCACCTACAATGAGCAGTTCTTC
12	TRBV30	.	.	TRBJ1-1	CAWSGRNTEAFF	TGTGCCTGGAGTGGGCGGAACACTGAAGCTTTCTTT
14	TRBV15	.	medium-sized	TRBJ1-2	CATSRDQIDRGYTF	TGTGCCACCAGCAGAGATCAGATTGACCGTGGCTACACCTTC
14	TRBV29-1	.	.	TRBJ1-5	CSVLGGDRNQPQHF	TGCAGCGTGCTGGGAGGGGACCGAAATCAGCCCCAGCATTTT
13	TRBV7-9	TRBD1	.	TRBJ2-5	CASSLFRGETQYF	TGTGCCAGCAGCTTATTCAGGGGGGAGACCCAGTACTTC
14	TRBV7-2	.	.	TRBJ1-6	CASSRDSYNSPLHF	TGTGCCAGCAGCCGAGACTCCTATAATTCACCCCTCCACTTT
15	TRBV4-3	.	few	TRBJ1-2	CASSQESVQGYGYTF	TGCGCCAGCAGCCAAGAATCGGTACAGGGCTATGGCTACACCTTC
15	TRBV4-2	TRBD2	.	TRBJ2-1	CASSQGTSGVNEQFF	TGTGCCAGCAGCCAAGGGACTAGCGGGGTAAATGAGCAGTTCTTC
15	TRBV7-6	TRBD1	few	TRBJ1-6	CASRGQGGNNSPLHF	TGTGCCAGCAGGGGACAGGGCGGTAATAATTCACCCCTCCACTTT
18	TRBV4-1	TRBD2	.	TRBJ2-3	CASSQAGLAERHKDTQYF	TGCGCCAGCAGCCAAGCGGGTCTAGCGGAGAGACACAAGGATACGCAGTATTTT
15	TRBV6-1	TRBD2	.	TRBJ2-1	CASIEGTMSGNEQFF	TGTGCCAGCATCGAAGGGACTATGAGTGGGAATGAGCAGTTCTTC
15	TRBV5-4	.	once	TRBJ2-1	CASSVTGASYNEQFF	TGTGCCAGCAGCGTGACAGGAGCATCCTACAATGAGCAGTTCTTC
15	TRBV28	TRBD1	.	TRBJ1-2	CASSSHGDRGLGYTF	TGTGCCAGCAGTTCGCACGGGGACAGGGGGCTCGGCTACACCTTC
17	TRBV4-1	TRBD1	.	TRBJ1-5	CASSQAPDRVKYQPQHF	TGCGCCAGCAGCCAAGCCCCAGACAGGGTAAAGTATCAGCCCCAGCATTTT
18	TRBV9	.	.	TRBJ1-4	CASSPDRISDRTNEKLFF	TGTGCCAGCAGCCCAGACAGGATCAGTGATCGGACTAATGAAAAACTGTTTTTT
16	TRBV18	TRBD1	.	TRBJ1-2	CASSPSTRTGDYGYTF	TGTGCCAGCTCACCGTCCACCCGGACAGGAGACTATGGCTACACCTTC
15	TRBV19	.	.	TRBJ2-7	CASSLSGTQPYEQYF	TGTGCCAGTAGTCTCTCCGGGACTCAACCCTACGAGCAGTACTTC
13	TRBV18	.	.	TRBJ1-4	CASSPGLNEKLFF	TGTGCCAGCTCACCGGGACTTAATGAAAAACTGTTTTTT
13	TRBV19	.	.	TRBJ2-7	CASSNRDSYEQYF	TGTGCCAGTAGTAACAGGGACTCCTACGAGCAGTACTTC
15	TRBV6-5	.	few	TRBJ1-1	CASSYDPEDYTEAFF	TGTGCCAGCAGTTACGACCCTGAAGATTACACTGAAGCTTTCTTT
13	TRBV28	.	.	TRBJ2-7	CASREPGPYEQYF	TGTGCCAGCAGAGAACCGGGACCGTACGAGCAGTACTTC
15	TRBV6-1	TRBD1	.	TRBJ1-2	CASSSGTGADYGYTF	TGTGCCAGCAGTTCCGGGACAGGGGCGGACTATGGCTACACCTTC
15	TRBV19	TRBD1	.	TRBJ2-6	CASSLDRAGANVLTF	TGTGCCAGTTCCCTGGACAGGGCTGGGGCCAACGTCCTGACTTTC
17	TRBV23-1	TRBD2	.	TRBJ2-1	CASSHHGTSGVYNEQFF	TGCGCCAGCAGTCACCACGGGACTAGCGGGGTTTACAATGAGCAGTTCTTC
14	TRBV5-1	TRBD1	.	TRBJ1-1	CASSFNRGRTEAFF	TGCGCCAGCAGCTTCAACAGGGGACGGACTGAAGCTTTCTTT
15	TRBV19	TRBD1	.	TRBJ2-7	CASSMSSGQNYEQYF	TGTGCCAGTAGTATGTCCTCGGGACAGAACTACGAGCAGTACTTC
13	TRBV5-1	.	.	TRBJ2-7	CASSRGGSYEQYF	TGCGCCAGCAGCAGAGGGGGTTCCTACGAGCAGTACTTC